This T cell receptor (beta chain) was observed in a study of beta chain features in type 1 diabetes. This CDR3 contains 16 residues. The V and J ends lost 0 bases and 2 bases, in that order; junction bases with no gene match: 6. Germline V gene lookup returns CDR1 SGHTA and CDR2 FQGTGA. As concerns this clone: Its specificity is not known.

cDNA synthesis used the whole RNA isolate, giving expressed TCRB sequences. Deep immunoSEQ sequencing covered naive, central memory and regulatory T cell samples. TCRdb's copy holds only in-frame clones and misses some; the assay was immunoSEQ multiplex PCR. The data hold hundreds of thousands of clones, with around 15% observed a single time. Study-wide points: The naive, central memory and Treg TCRB repertoires of patients appeared to be more similar to one another than those of healthy donors.

The rearrangement links TRBV7-3 to TRBJ2-5; TRBD2 matches at 7 bases. Sequences were obtained from naive CD4+ T cells from blood. The sequence derives from a man between 18 and 29 years old in good health. This CDR3 reads CASSLTASGPQETQYF. The CDR3 coding sequence is TGTGCCAGCAGCTTAACGGCTAGCGGTCCACAAGAGACCCAGTACTTC.